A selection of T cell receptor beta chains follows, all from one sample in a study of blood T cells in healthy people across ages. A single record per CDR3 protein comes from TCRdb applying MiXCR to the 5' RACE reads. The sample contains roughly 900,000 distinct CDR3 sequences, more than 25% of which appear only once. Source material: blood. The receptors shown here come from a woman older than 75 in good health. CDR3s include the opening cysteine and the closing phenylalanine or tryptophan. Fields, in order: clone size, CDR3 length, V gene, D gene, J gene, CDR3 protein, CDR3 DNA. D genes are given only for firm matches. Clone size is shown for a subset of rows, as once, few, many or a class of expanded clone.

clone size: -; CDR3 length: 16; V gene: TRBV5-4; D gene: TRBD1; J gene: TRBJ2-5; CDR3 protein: CASSSTPTGGANEQYF; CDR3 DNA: TGTGCCAGCAGCTCGACCCCGACAGGGGGAGCGAATGAGCAGTACTTC
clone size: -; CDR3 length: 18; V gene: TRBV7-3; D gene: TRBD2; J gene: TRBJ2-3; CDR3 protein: CASSSEGTSGTTRDTQYF; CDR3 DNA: TGTGCCAGCAGCTCAGAAGGGACTAGCGGGACAACCAGGGATACGCAGTATTTT
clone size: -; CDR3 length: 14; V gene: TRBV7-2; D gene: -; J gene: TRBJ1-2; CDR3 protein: CASSQDGSNYGYTF; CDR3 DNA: TGTGCCAGCAGCCAGGACGGGTCTAACTATGGCTACACCTTC
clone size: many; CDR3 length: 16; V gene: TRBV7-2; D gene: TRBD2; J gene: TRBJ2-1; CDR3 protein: CASSPPGLASHNEQFF; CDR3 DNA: TGTGCCAGCAGCCCCCCGGGACTAGCCTCCCACAATGAGCAGTTCTTC
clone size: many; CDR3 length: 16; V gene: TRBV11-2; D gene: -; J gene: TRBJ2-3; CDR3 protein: CASSLNNPRSTDTQYF; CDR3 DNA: TGTGCCAGCAGCTTAAACAATCCCCGGAGCACAGATACGCAGTATTTT
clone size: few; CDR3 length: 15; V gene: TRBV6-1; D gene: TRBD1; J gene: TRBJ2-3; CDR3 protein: CASRTSGQGVDTQYF; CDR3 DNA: TGTGCCAGCAGAACATCGGGACAGGGGGTAGATACGCAGTATTTT
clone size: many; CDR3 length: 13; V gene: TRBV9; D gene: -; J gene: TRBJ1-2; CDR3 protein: CASSADGNYGYTF; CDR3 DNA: TGTGCCAGCAGCGCGGACGGAAACTATGGCTACACCTTC
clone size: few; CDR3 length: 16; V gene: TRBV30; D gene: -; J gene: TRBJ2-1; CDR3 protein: CAWSAVGQSSYNEQFF; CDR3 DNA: TGTGCCTGGAGTGCAGTAGGACAGAGCTCCTACAATGAGCAGTTCTTC
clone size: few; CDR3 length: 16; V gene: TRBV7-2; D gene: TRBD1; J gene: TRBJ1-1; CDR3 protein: CASSLLPQGGYTEAFF; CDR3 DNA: TGTGCCAGCAGCTTACTACCCCAGGGGGGATACACTGAAGCTTTCTTT
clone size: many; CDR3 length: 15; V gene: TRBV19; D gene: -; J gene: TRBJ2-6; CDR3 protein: CASSISRGQANVLTF; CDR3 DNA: TGTGCCAGTAGTATCTCACGAGGTCAGGCCAACGTCCTGACTTTC
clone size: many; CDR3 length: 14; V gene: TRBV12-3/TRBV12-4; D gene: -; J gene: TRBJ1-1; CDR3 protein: CASSKTTGYLRAFF; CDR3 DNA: TGTGCCAGCAGTAAAACAACAGGGTACTTGAGAGCTTTCTTT
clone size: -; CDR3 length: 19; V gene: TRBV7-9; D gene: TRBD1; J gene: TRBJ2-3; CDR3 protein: CASSRRGTGAPGSTDTQYF; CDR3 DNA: TGTGCCAGCAGCCGCCGAGGAACAGGGGCCCCGGGTAGCACAGATACGCAGTATTTT
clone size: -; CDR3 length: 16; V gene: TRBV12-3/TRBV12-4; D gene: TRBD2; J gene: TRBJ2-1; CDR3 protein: CASTGVTGGIRETQFF; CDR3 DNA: TGTGCCAGCACCGGGGTTACGGGGGGGATTAGGGAGACCCAGTTCTTC
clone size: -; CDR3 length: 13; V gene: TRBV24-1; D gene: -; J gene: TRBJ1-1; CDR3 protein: CAASSGSNTEAFF; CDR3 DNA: TGTGCCGCGAGCTCAGGGTCGAACACTGAAGCTTTCTTT
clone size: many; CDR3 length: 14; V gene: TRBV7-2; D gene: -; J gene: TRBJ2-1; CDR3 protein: CASRPGRGWNEQFF; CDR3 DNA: TGTGCCAGCAGACCAGGTCGGGGGTGGAATGAGCAGTTCTTC
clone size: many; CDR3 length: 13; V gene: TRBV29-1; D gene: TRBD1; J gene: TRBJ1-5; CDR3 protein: CSVGDRGNQPQHF; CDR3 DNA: TGCAGCGTTGGGGACAGGGGCAATCAGCCCCAGCATTTT
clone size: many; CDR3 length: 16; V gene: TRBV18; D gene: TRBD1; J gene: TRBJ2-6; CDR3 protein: CASSSDRVPGANVLTF; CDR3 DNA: TGTGCCAGCTCATCCGACAGGGTTCCTGGGGCCAACGTCCTGACTTTC
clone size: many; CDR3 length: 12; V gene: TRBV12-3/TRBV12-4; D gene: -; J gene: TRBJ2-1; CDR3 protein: CASSTTDNEQFF; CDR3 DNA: TGTGCCAGCAGCACTACCGACAATGAGCAGTTCTTC
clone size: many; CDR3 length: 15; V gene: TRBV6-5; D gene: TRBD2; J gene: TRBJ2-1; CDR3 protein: CASSYGRGRRNEQFF; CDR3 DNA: TGTGCCAGCAGTTACGGGCGGGGGAGAAGGAATGAGCAGTTCTTC
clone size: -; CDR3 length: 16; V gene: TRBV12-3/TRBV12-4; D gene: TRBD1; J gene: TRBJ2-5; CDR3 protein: CASSLEGQGAGETQYF; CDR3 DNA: TGTGCCAGCAGTCTTGAAGGACAGGGGGCAGGGGAGACCCAGTACTTC
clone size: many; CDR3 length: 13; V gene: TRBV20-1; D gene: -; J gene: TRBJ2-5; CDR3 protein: CSAYGQSQETQYF; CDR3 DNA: TGCAGTGCTTACGGACAGAGTCAAGAGACCCAGTACTTC
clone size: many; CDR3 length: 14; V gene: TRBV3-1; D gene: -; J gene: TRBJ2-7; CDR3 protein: CASSYPGKNYEQYF; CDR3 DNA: TGTGCCAGCAGCTATCCCGGGAAGAACTACGAGCAGTACTTC
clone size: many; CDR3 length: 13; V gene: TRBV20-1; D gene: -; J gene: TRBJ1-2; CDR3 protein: CSATDGSNYGYTF; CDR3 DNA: TGCAGTGCTACGGACGGATCGAACTATGGCTACACCTTC
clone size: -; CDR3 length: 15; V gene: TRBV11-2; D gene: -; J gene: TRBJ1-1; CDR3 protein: CASSLEGGVGTEAFF; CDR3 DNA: TGTGCCAGCAGCTTAGAAGGGGGGGTGGGCACTGAAGCTTTCTTT
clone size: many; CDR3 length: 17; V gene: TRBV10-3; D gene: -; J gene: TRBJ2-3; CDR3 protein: CAISELPGRGGSDTQYF; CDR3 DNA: TGTGCCATCAGTGAGTTGCCGGGCAGAGGTGGGTCAGATACGCAGTATTTT
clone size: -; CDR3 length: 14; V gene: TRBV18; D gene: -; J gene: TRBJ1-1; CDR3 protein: CASSPTQGATEAFF; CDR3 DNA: TGTGCCAGCTCACCAACACAGGGCGCCACTGAAGCTTTCTTT
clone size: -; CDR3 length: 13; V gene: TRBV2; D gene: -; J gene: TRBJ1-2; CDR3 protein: CASGAGADMSYTF; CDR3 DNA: TGTGCCAGCGGGGCGGGGGCGGATATGAGCTACACCTTC
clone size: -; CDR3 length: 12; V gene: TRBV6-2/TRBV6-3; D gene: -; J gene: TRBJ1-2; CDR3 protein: CASSDVGYGYTF; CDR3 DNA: TGTGCCAGCTCCGACGTTGGCTATGGCTACACCTTC
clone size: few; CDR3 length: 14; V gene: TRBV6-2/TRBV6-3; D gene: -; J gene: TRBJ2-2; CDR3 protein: CASSGTLITGELFF; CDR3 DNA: TGTGCCAGTTCCGGGACCCTAATCACCGGGGAGCTGTTTTTT
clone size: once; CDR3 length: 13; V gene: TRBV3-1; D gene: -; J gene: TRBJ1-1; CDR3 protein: CASSPQSSSEAFF; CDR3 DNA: TGTGCCAGCAGCCCACAGAGCAGTTCTGAAGCTTTCTTT
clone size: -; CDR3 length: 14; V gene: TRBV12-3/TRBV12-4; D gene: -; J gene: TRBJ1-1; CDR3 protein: CASSLRGANTEAFF; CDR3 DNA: TGTGCCAGCAGTTTAAGAGGGGCCAACACTGAAGCTTTCTTT
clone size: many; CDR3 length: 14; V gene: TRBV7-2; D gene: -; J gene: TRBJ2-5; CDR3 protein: CASSPAGRRETQYF; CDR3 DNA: TGTGCCAGCAGCCCCGCAGGCCGTCGGGAGACCCAGTACTTC
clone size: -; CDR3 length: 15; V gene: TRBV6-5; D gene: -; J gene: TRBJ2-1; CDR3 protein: CASSQDRGRYNEQFF; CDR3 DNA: TGTGCCAGCAGTCAGGACCGCGGAAGGTACAATGAGCAGTTCTTC
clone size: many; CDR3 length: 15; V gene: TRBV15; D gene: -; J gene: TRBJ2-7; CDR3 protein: CATSRVAGVSYEQYF; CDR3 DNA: TGTGCCACCAGCAGAGTGGCAGGGGTCTCCTACGAGCAGTACTTC
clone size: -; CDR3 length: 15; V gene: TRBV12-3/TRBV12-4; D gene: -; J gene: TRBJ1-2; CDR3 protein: CASSSRALGDYGYTF; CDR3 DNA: TGTGCCAGCAGCTCCCGGGCCCTCGGGGACTATGGCTACACCTTC
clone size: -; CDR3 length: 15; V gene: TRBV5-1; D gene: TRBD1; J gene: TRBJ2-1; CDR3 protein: CASSPRGQGFNEQFF; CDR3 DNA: TGCGCCAGCAGCCCGAGGGGACAGGGGTTCAATGAGCAGTTCTTC
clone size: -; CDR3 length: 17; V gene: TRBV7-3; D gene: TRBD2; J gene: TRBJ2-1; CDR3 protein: CASSLFESGGAYNEQFF; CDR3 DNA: TGTGCCAGCAGCTTATTTGAAAGCGGGGGGGCCTACAATGAGCAGTTCTTC
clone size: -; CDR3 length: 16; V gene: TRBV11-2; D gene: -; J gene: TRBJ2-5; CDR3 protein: CASSSPSGVSGETQYF; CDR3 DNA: TGTGCCAGCAGCTCGCCCAGTGGGGTCTCGGGGGAGACCCAGTACTTC
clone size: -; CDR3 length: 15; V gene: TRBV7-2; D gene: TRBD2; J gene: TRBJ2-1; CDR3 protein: CAGSSGLAGGNEQFF; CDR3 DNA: TGTGCCGGCAGCTCCGGACTAGCGGGGGGGAATGAGCAGTTCTTC
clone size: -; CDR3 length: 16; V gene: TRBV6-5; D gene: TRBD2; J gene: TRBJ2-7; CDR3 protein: CASSYGAGGNHNEQYF; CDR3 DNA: TGTGCCAGCAGTTACGGGGCGGGGGGGAACCACAATGAGCAGTACTTC
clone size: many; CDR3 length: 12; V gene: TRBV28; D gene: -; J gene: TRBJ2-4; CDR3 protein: CASGGGKNIQYF; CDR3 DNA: TGTGCCAGCGGAGGGGGAAAAAACATTCAGTACTTC